The 3 T cell receptor beta chains given below trace back to one sample, sequenced in a study of human T cells and chemical hapten exposure. A single record per CDR3 protein comes from TCRdb applying MiXCR to the RACE reads. Of 100,000 to 150,000 distinct CDR3 sequences in the sample, less than 15% were seen once. Time point noted: pre-sensitization, week 0. Treatment in this sample: therapeutic diphenylcyclopropenone sensitization with weekly scalp DPC. Sequencing was performed on whole blood, taken in connection with sensitization to the hapten diphenylcyclopropenone (DPC). All receptors come from a woman between 18 and 29 years old with alopecia areata. Some clones in this sample may be carry-over from other donors' samples.

The J gene is TRBJ1-1, the V gene TRBV7-8, with a tentative D call TRBD1 (5 bases). Germline-derived CDR1 and CDR2 are SGHVS and FQNEAQ. The germline V and J ends were trimmed by 1 base and 10 bases, with 13 bases remaining between them. This CDR3 region has 13 residues. The CDR3 DNA sequence: TGTGCCAGCAGCTTAGGCCCCGTTAGGGGAGCTTTCTTT. Translation gives CASSLGPVRGAFF.

The genes are TRBV7-6 and TRBJ2-3; D perhaps matches TRBD1 (5 bases). Trimming pared 7 bases from V and 4 bases from J, leaving 15 bases between. The CDR3 totals 14 residues. Germline CDR1 SGHVS, CDR2 FNYEAQ. CDR3 nucleotides: TGTGCCAGCACCGCCAGGGTCCTTTCAGATACGCAGTATTTT. It translates to CASTARVLSDTQYF.

This clonotype was found a few times. The V gene is TRBV15, the J gene TRBJ1-6; 11 nucleotides match TRBD1. There are 16 residues in the CDR3. The trim removed 6 bases at V and 7 bases at J, leaving 8 bases unmatched. CDR1 is LNHNV and CDR2 is YYDKDF in the germline V gene (reference sequence). The CDR3 here is CATRGDRGLSNSPLHF. Here the CDR3 DNA reads TGTGCCACCAGAGGGGACAGGGGGTTAAGCAATTCACCCCTCCACTTT.